Listed below are T cell receptor beta chains from one sample, sequenced in a study of OX40 agonist ivuxolimab in advanced cancers. Repertoires were generated with immunoSEQ multiplex PCR, while TCRdb's copy carries only in-frame clones and drops some. This sample has approximately 28,000 clones, with around 85% found just once. Sequences were derived from CD4+ or CD8+ T cells sorted from blood, sampled in a trial of the OX40 agonist ivuxolimab. The receptors were gathered from an adult with an advanced solid tumor such as melanoma, head and neck, liver or kidney cancer. Both conserved end residues are part of each CDR3. A D gene is named only where the DNA matches it firmly. Expanded clones are given a class, and other clones once, few, many or no size at all.

TRBJ2-3 | NA | NA | TRBV9 | CASSVEAGDRDTQYF | TGTGCCAGCAGCGTAGAGGCAGGGGATAGAGATACGCAGTATTTT
TRBJ1-6 | NA | NA | TRBV14 | CASSHSTDSPLHF | TGTGCCAGCAGCCATTCGACAGATTCACCCCTCCACTTT
TRBJ2-2 | NA | NA | TRBV4-3 | CASSRPLTGELFF | TGCGCCAGCAGCCGGCCCTTAACCGGGGAGCTGTTTTTT
TRBJ2-1 | once | NA | TRBV9 | CASSVAGTSYNEQFF | TGTGCCAGCAGCGTAGCCGGGACCTCCTACAATGAGCAGTTCTTC
TRBJ1-3 | NA | NA | TRBV15 | CATSADLAGAGNTIYF | TGTGCCACCAGCGCGGACCTGGCAGGGGCTGGAAACACCATATATTTT
TRBJ1-1 | NA | NA | TRBV28 | CASFQGTEAFF | TGTGCCAGCTTCCAGGGGACTGAAGCTTTCTTT
TRBJ1-5 | NA | NA | TRBV10-2 | CASSVQGSNQPQHF | TGCGCCAGCAGTGTTCAGGGGAGCAATCAGCCCCAGCATTTT
TRBJ1-1 | few | NA | TRBV10-3 | CAIRPSVNTEAFF | TGTGCCATCCGTCCCAGTGTGAACACTGAAGCTTTCTTT
TRBJ2-7 | NA | NA | TRBV9 | CASSPPPPAGYEQYF | TGTGCCAGCAGCCCCCCCCCTCCTGCAGGCTACGAGCAGTACTTC
TRBJ2-3 | NA | NA | TRBV21-1 | CASSETTGIWTDTQYF | TGTGCCAGCAGCGAAACGACAGGGATTTGGACAGATACGCAGTATTTT
TRBJ2-5 | once | NA | TRBV7-6 | CASSSSRIETQYF | TGTGCCAGCAGCTCCAGTAGGATTGAGACCCAGTACTTC